Below are 17 T cell receptor beta chains sequenced from a single sample in a study of blood T cell repertoires in COVID-19. TCRdb's table, derived via immunoSEQ multiplex PCR, lists solely in-frame clones and lacks some. The sample has under 95,000 clones; roughly 86% are singletons. The sample comprised peripheral blood. Receptor source: a man aged 40-50 years with acute or convalescent COVID-19.

V is TRBV30 and J is TRBJ2-2, with D perhaps assigned TRBD1 or TRBD2 (5 bases each). Germline V gives CDR1 GTSNPN, CDR2 SVGIG (reference sequence). V dropped 5 bases and J dropped 6 bases, with 13 bases sitting between them. This CDR3 is built from 13 residues. The CDR3 DNA reads as TGTGCCTGGGGGGCCGACGGGGCCGGGGAGCTGTTTTTT. This gives the protein CAWGADGAGELFF.

The chain couples TRBV5-4 to TRBJ2-3, with TRBD1 identical over 10 bases. V trimming: 4 bases; J trimming: 6 bases; junction bases outside the gene matches: 8. From germline, CDR1 is SGHNT and CDR2 YYREEE (reference sequence). The CDR3 extends over 15 amino acids. CDR3 loop: CASSRQGASVDTQYF. For the CDR3, the DNA is TGTGCCAGCAGCAGACAGGGGGCGTCAGTGGATACGCAGTATTTT.

The V call is TRBV5-1, the J call TRBJ2-1; D gene uncertain. The germline gives CDR1 SGHRS, CDR2 YFSETQ. Trimming took 0 bases from V and 4 from J, leaving 5 bases between them. This CDR3 region has 13 residues. The CDR3: CASSLVRYNEQFF. The CDR3 DNA sequence: TGCGCCAGCAGCTTGGTTCGGTACAATGAGCAGTTCTTC. Drawing the rest from reference TRBV5-1 and TRBJ2-1, the complete variable domain is KAGVTQTPRYLIKTRGQQVTLSCSPISGHRSVSWYQQTPGQGLQFLFEYFSETQRNKGNFPGRFSGRQFSNSRSEMNVSTLELGDSALYLCASSLVRYNEQFFGPGTRLTVL.

This clone showed up just a few times. The gene calls are TRBV19 and TRBJ2-7; a possible D gene is TRBD1 (6 bases). Germline values: CDR1 LNHDA, CDR2 SQIVND (reference sequence). Trimming took off 10 bases at V and 4 bases at J, with 23 bases between the two ends. The CDR3 contains 15 residues. The chain's CDR3 is CATSNRDTDPYEQYF. DNA for the CDR3: TGTGCCACCTCCAATCGGGACACCGATCCTTACGAGCAGTACTTC.

The chain combines TRBV5-4 with TRBJ1-1; D might be TRBD1 (5 bases). The V and J ends lost 5 bases and 5 bases respectively, with 13 bases between them. This CDR3 contains 13 residues. Looked up from germline, CDR1 is SGHNT and CDR2 is YYREEE (reference sequence). CDR3 DNA: TGTGCCAGCAGGGCGGCGGGGCGGACTGAAGCTTTCTTT. Translation: CASRAAGRTEAFF. Full variable domain (remainder filled in from reference TRBV5-4 and TRBJ1-1): ETGVTQSPTHLIKTRGQQVTLRCSSQSGHNTVSWYQQALGQGPQFIFQYYREEENGRGNFPPRFSGLQFPNYSSELNVNALELDDSALYLCASRAAGRTEAFFGQGTRLTVV.

This clone is a singleton in its sample. The J gene is TRBJ2-3, the V gene TRBV6-2 or TRBV6-3; 8 nucleotides align to TRBD2. Looked up from germline, CDR1 is MNHEY and CDR2 is SVGEGT. The CDR3 runs to 16 residues. The ends lost 0 bases at V and 2 bases at J; junction bases unmatched: 4. Here the CDR3 reads CASSYSLAADTDTQYF. Here the CDR3 DNA reads TGTGCCAGCAGTTACTCACTAGCGGCGGACACAGATACGCAGTATTTT.

The V and J genes are TRBV5-1 and TRBJ2-3, with D possibly TRBD1 on 6 matching bases. Germline V gene lookup returns CDR1 SGHRS and CDR2 YFSETQ. Trimming took off 0 bases at V and 2 bases at J, with 10 bases between the two ends. The length of the CDR3 is 15 residues. CDR3: CASSLGTDITDTQYF. CDR3 coding DNA: TGCGCCAGCAGCTTGGGGACAGATATCACAGATACGCAGTATTTT.

The chain has TRBV3-1 (or the pseudogene TRBV3-2) and TRBJ1-1, with 8 nucleotides matching TRBD1. Unmatched junction bases numbered 7, after V lost 2 bases and J lost 11 bases. Looked up from germline, CDR1 is LGHDT and CDR2 is YNNKEL (reference sequence). The CDR3 is 13 residues long. CDR3 residues: CASSQQGAGTAFF. In DNA, the CDR3 is TGTGCCAGCAGCCAACAGGGGGCGGGTACGGCTTTCTTT.

The J gene is TRBJ1-1, the V gene TRBV5-5, with D tentatively TRBD1 (5 bases). Trimming cost V 0 bases and J 4 bases, with 13 bases left between them. The CDR3 is 15 amino acids. In germline, CDR1 is SGHKS, CDR2 YYEKEE (reference sequence). The CDR3 protein is CASSLVPGGGTEAFF. In DNA, the CDR3 is TGTGCCAGCAGCTTGGTTCCTGGCGGGGGCACTGAAGCTTTCTTT. Full variable domain (missing parts from reference TRBV5-5 and TRBJ1-1): DAGVTQSPTHLIKTRGQQVTLRCSPISGHKSVSWYQQVLGQGPQFIFQYYEKEERGRGNFPDRFSARQFPNYSSELNVNALLLGDSALYLCASSLVPGGGTEAFFGQGTRLTVV.

CDR3 DNA: TGTGCCATCAGTGTGAGGGAGGCAAACAATGAGCAGTTCTTC. This codes for CAISVREANNEQFF. V is TRBV10-3 and J is TRBJ2-1; maybe TRBD2 (6 bases). In germline, CDR1 is ENHRY, CDR2 SYGVKD. The length of the CDR3 is 14 residues. Trimming stripped 4 bases from V and 5 bases from J, with 12 bases between.

The gene calls are TRBV2 and TRBJ1-3; 9 bases line up with TRBD1. Germline CDR1 is SNHLY and CDR2 is FYNNEI. V shed 3 bases, J shed 7 bases, and the junction held 4 bases outside the gene matches. The CDR3 runs to 14 residues. DNA for the CDR3: TGTGCCAGCAGTGATGGGACAGGGACTAACACCATATATTTT. Translated: CASSDGTGTNTIYF.

This clone was found a few times. V gene TRBV20-1 combines with J gene TRBJ2-7; 11 bases match TRBD2. Germline CDR1 is DFQATT and CDR2 is SNEGSKA (reference sequence). Trimming removed 3 bases from V and 3 bases from J; junction bases left unmatched: 7. The CDR3 contains 15 residues. The DNA of the CDR3 is TGCAGTGCTAGTGTAACGACTAGCGGGAACTACGAGCAGTACTTC. Translation: CSASVTTSGNYEQYF.

The chain employs TRBV10-3 and TRBJ1-5; 7 positions agree with TRBD1. The CDR3 consists of 13 residues. The V gene's germline CDR1 is ENHRY and CDR2 SYGVKD. After removal of 2 bases from V and 7 bases from J, the junction contained 2 bases not matched to a gene. This chain's CDR3 is CAISEDREQPQHF. The CDR3 DNA sequence: TGTGCCATCAGTGAGGACAGGGAGCAGCCCCAGCATTTT.

This clone was recorded once. The V and J genes are TRBV9 and TRBJ1-2; TRBD1 is a possible D gene (6 bases). CDR1 is SGDLS and CDR2 is YYNGEE in the germline V gene. The CDR3 is 14 amino acids. Trimming removed 2 bases from V and 1 base from J, with 9 bases in between. CDR3 DNA sequence: TGTGCCAGCAGCGTCGACAGGAGTAACTATGGCTACACCTTC. It yields the protein CASSVDRSNYGYTF.

The chain couples TRBV19 to TRBJ1-6; maybe TRBD1 (6 bases). Looked up from germline, CDR1 is LNHDA and CDR2 is SQIVND (reference sequence). The CDR3 runs to 15 residues. V shed 3 bases and J shed 14 bases, with 20 bases lying between them. The CDR3 loop reads CASSIPGQGSEALHF. The CDR3 nucleotides read TGTGCCAGTAGTATTCCGGGACAAGGTAGCGAGGCCCTCCACTTT.

As DNA, the CDR3 is TGTGCCAGCGGGACTAGCGGAACTGGCTCCTACAATGAGCAGTTCTTC. It encodes CASGTSGTGSYNEQFF. The chain joins TRBV18 to TRBJ2-1; TRBD2 agrees at 11 bases. This CDR3 is built from 16 residues. Germline CDR1 KGHSH, CDR2 LQKENI. Losses at the gene ends were 8 bases for V and 0 bases for J; bases not matched to a gene: 6.

This rearrangement joins TRBV18 to TRBJ2-7; TRBD2 agrees at 16 bases. V lost 6 bases to trimming and J lost 7 bases; unmatched junction nucleotides: 9. Germline CDR1 reads KGHSH; CDR2 reads LQKENI. The CDR3 is 16 amino acids. The CDR3 loop is CASSHGTSGRAQEQYF. CDR3 sequence (DNA): TGTGCCAGCTCCCATGGGACTAGCGGGAGGGCGCAAGAGCAGTACTTC.